Listed here is a single T cell receptor beta chain. The sample is drawn from a study of blood T cell repertoires in COVID-19. Turning to the study itself: Specimens from acute and convalescent COVID-19 originated in the United States, Italy and Spain. Sources were T cells, B-cell-depleted T cells, or PBMCs; the material itself was cDNA or gDNA.

As originally analysed: Scientists estimated how many nucleated cells there were by amplifying reference gene primers. TCRdb's copy holds only in-frame clones and misses some; the assay was immunoSEQ multiplex PCR. V, J and clone size are taken as reported in that table, and D and trimming were inferred from the DNA itself. The sample consists of about 150,000 clones, approximately 91% of them appearing once. This CDR3 spans 12 amino acids. Germline CDR1 SEHNR, CDR2 FQNEAQ (reference sequence). Trimming pared 5 bases from V and 5 bases from J, leaving 6 bases between. The chain employs TRBV7-9 and TRBJ2-2; no definite D call. Specimen: peripheral blood. The source of this sequence is a woman aged 70-85 years with acute or convalescent COVID-19. The CDR3 reads CASSVYTGELFF. CDR3 DNA sequence: TGTGCCAGCAGCGTCTATACCGGGGAGCTGTTTTTT. The full variable domain, rest sourced from reference TRBV7-9 and TRBJ2-2, is DTGVSQNPRHKITKRGQNVTFRCDPISEHNRLYWYRQTLGQGPEFLTYFQNEAQLEKSRLLSDRFSAERPKGSFSTLEIQRTEQGDSAMYLCASSVYTGELFFGEGSRLTVL.